Below, 13 T cell receptor beta chains from the same sample are listed, as sequenced in a study of blood T cells in healthy people across ages (dated by TCRdb to about 2015). The library was prepared using 5' RACE. The sequencer was an Illumina HiSeq 2500. A second roughly 6 to 12 cycle PCR used a sample-barcoded 5' primer and a J-beta primer mix. The public reads were reanalyzed by TCRdb: fastp trimming at Q25, MiXCR alignment, in-frame beta chains only. Under each unique CDR3 protein, matching rows form one entry showing the most common genes and DNA. The sample table contains about 650,000 distinct CDR3 sequences; only one count was recorded for 32% of them. The top ten clones comprise approximately 15% of the sample. The sequencing input was blood. The receptors stem from a woman of 80 years or more in good health. Donor details come from another sample of the same person, matched by shared clones.

This clonotype appeared many times. This chain links TRBV4-2 with TRBJ1-2; D is perhaps TRBD1 (6 bases). V lost 4 bases to trimming and J lost 2 bases, with 14 bases between them. The CDR3 has 15 amino acids. Germline CDR1 LGHNA, CDR2 YNFKEQ. The CDR3 protein is CASSPRRTANYGYTF. The CDR3 DNA is TGTGCCAGCAGCCCCCGCCGGACAGCAAACTATGGCTACACCTTC.

This clonotype came up many times. This sequence joins TRBV27 and TRBJ1-2; the D is unclear. CDR1 is MNHEY and CDR2 is SMNVEV in the germline V gene (reference sequence). V was shortened by 4 bases and J by 4 bases, with 13 bases between the two germline ends. The CDR3 length is 14 residues. CDR3 protein: CASSSTPSSYGYTF. Written as DNA, the CDR3 is TGTGCCAGCAGTTCAACCCCCTCCAGCTATGGCTACACCTTC.

This clonotype was detected ten times or more. The chain is built from TRBV9 and TRBJ1-1; TRBD1 might be the D (5 bases). CDR1 is SGDLS and CDR2 is YYNGEE in the germline V gene. The CDR3 extends over 14 amino acids. The germline V and J ends were trimmed by 1 base and 4 bases, with 11 bases remaining between them. This CDR3 is CASSVNRQSTEAFF. In DNA, the CDR3 is TGTGCCAGCAGCGTAAATAGACAGTCCACTGAAGCTTTCTTT.

This clonotype has a single count. V and J are TRBV20-1 and TRBJ2-3; D might be TRBD2 (6 bases). CDR1 is DFQATT and CDR2 is SNEGSKA in the germline V gene (reference sequence). The CDR3 consists of 15 residues. V lost 1 base and J lost 0, with 11 bases in between. The CDR3 reads CSARGEASSTDTQYF. In DNA form, the CDR3 reads TGCAGTGCTAGAGGGGAGGCCTCTAGCACAGATACGCAGTATTTT.

V and J are TRBV5-1 and TRBJ1-5; D is undetermined. The CDR3 runs 14 residues. CDR1 SGHRS and CDR2 YFSETQ come from the germline V gene. V lost 4 bases and J 7 bases, leaving 15 bases between the germline ends. DNA of the CDR3: TGCGCCAGCAGCCTGGACGCTACGCACCAGCCCCAGCATTTT. It is translated as CASSLDATHQPQHF. Full variable domain (remainder filled in from reference TRBV5-1 and TRBJ1-5): KAGVTQTPRYLIKTRGQQVTLSCSPISGHRSVSWYQQTPGQGLQFLFEYFSETQRNKGNFPGRFSGRQFSNSRSEMNVSTLELGDSALYLCASSLDATHQPQHFGDGTRLSIL.

This clonotype was detected ten times or more. V gene TRBV7-8 combines with J gene TRBJ2-7; D is perhaps TRBD1 or TRBD2 (6 bases each). Germline loops: CDR1 SGHVS, CDR2 FQNEAQ. This CDR3 region has 16 residues. The ends were cut back, 1 base at V and 7 bases at J, with 20 bases in the middle. This CDR3 is CASSLGRPVGGEEQYF. The DNA for the CDR3 is TGTGCCAGCAGCTTAGGTCGTCCGGTGGGGGGCGAAGAGCAGTACTTC.

This clonotype was detected ten times or more. CDR3 in DNA: TGTGCCAGCAGCTTAAGGACAGGTGGCAATTCACCCCTCCACTTT. Encoded protein: CASSLRTGGNSPLHF. The V call is TRBV5-5, the J call TRBJ1-6; 7 bases are a match to TRBD1. After removal of 2 bases from V and 7 bases from J, the junction contained 6 bases not matched to a gene. This CDR3 is 15 amino acids long. In germline, CDR1 is SGHKS, CDR2 YYEKEE (reference sequence).

This clonotype was seen more than once but under ten times. V and J are TRBV18 and TRBJ1-5; D is undetermined. V was clipped by 2 bases and J by 1 base, with 9 bases between them. The CDR3 runs 15 residues. Germline CDR1 reads KGHSH; CDR2 reads LQKENI. CDR3 region: CASSPEGLSNQPQHF. CDR3 sequence (DNA): TGTGCCAGCTCACCAGAGGGATTGAGCAATCAGCCCCAGCATTTT.

This rearrangement joins TRBV2 to TRBJ2-7; tentative D call: TRBD2 (5 bases). V gave up 5 bases and J gave up 6 bases, with 14 bases separating them. Germline lookup yields CDR1 SNHLY and CDR2 FYNNEI. The CDR3 totals 13 residues. The CDR3 DNA reads as TGTGCCAGCAGTTTAGGCGGAGGATCCGAGCAGTACTTC. Protein sequence: CASSLGGGSEQYF.

Comments on this clonotype: Just one base apart from a much larger clone, this may be a read error. This rearrangement joins TRBV7-6 to TRBJ2-7; 11 nucleotides line up with TRBD1. CDR3 length: 19 residues. The germline CDR1 and CDR2 sequences are SGHVS and FNYEAQ. In nucleotides, the CDR3 is TGTGTCAGCAGCCCTCGCGGTGGGACAGGGGGTAGGAGCTCCTACGAGCAGTACTTC. It yields the protein CVSSPRGGTGGRSSYEQYF.

Comment on this clonotype: Just one base apart from a much larger clone, this may be a read error. The chain has TRBV5-1 and TRBJ2-7; D tentatively fits TRBD1 or TRBD2 (5 bases each). This CDR3 is built from 15 residues. V was clipped by 3 bases and J by 0 bases, with 13 bases between them. The germline V gene encodes CDR1 SGHRS and CDR2 YFSETQ. The CDR3 DNA reads as TGCGCCAGCAGCTCGGGACGTCTGAGCTCCTACGAGCAGTACTTC. Its protein product is CASSSGRLSSYEQYF. The whole variable domain, filled in from reference TRBV5-1 and TRBJ2-7, reads KAGVTQTPRYLIKTRGQQVTLSCSPISGHRSVSWYQQTPGQGLQFLFEYFSETQRNKGNFPGRFSGRQFSNSRSEMNVSTLELGDSALYLCASSSGRLSSYEQYFGPGTRLTVT.

This clonotype appeared a single time. The genes are TRBV7-2 and TRBJ2-3, with 8 positions matching TRBD2. J gave up 3 bases and V 5 bases, and 10 bases lay outside the gene matches. CDR3 length equals 16 residues. In germline, CDR1 is SGHTA, CDR2 FQGNSA. CDR3 loop: CASSMSGRVATDTQYF. CDR3 DNA: TGTGCCAGCAGCATGAGCGGGAGAGTAGCTACAGATACGCAGTATTTT.

This clonotype was found a few times. The chain employs TRBV7-2 and TRBJ1-2, with 9 bases lining up with TRBD1. Per germline, CDR1 SGHTA and CDR2 FQGNSA. V lost 5 bases, J lost 7 bases, and 8 bases stayed unmatched. The CDR3 is 14 residues long. The CDR3 region has the DNA TGTGCCAGCAGCCCAGGGGACAGGGTCTCTGGCTACACCTTC. Its translation is CASSPGDRVSGYTF.